This TCR beta chain was profiled in a study of blood T cell repertoires in COVID-19. Some clones are missing from TCRdb's copy, which holds only in-frame ones; the method was immunoSEQ multiplex PCR. The repertoire has about 270,000 clones, just over 90% of them found once; the top ten carry about 2.1%. The sequence was obtained from a woman aged 40-49 years with acute COVID-19. Sample: PBMCs or T cells enriched from blood (not recorded which).

This CDR3 reads CASSEREWEGEQFF. The DNA of the CDR3 is TGTGCCAGCAGTGAGAGGGAGTGGGAGGGTGAGCAGTTCTTC. The chain employs TRBV2 and TRBJ2-1, with 7 bases lining up with TRBD2. With 3 bases clipped from V and 9 bases from J, the junction kept 8 bases outside the gene matches. This CDR3 region has 14 residues. Germline CDR1 reads SNHLY; CDR2 reads FYNNEI. The full variable domain, with the rest looked up from reference TRBV2 and TRBJ2-1, is EPEVTQTPSHQVTQMGQEVILRCVPISNHLYFYWYRQILGQKVEFLVSFYNNEISEKSEIFDDQFSVERPDGSNFTLKIRSTKLEDSAMYFCASSEREWEGEQFFGPGTRLTVL.